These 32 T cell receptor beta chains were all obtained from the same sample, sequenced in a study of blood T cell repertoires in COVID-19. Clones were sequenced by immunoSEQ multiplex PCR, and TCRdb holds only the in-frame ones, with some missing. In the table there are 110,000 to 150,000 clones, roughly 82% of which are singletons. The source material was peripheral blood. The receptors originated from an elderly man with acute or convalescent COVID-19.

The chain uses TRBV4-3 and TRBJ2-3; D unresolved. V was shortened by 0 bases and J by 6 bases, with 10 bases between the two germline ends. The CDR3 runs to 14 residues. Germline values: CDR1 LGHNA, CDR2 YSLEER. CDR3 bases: TGCGCCAGCAGCCAAGACGGTTTGCCGGATACGCAGTATTTT. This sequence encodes CASSQDGLPDTQYF.

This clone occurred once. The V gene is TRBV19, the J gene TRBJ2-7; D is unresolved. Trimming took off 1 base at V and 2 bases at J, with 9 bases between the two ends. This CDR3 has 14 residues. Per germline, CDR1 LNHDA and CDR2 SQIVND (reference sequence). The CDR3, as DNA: TGTGCCAGTAGTATAGGTGGCATCGCCTACGAGCAGTACTTC. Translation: CASSIGGIAYEQYF. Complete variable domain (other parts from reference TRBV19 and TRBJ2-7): DGGITQSPKYLFRKEGQNVTLSCEQNLNHDAMYWYRQDPGQGLRLIYYSQIVNDFQKGDIAEGYSVSREKKESFPLTVTSAQKNPTAFYLCASSIGGIAYEQYFGPGTRLTVT.

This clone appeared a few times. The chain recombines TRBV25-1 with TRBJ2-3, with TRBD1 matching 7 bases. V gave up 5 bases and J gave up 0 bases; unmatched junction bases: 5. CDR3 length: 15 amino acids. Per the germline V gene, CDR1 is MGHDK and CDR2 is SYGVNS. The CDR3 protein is CASSLRDSSTDTQYF. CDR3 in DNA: TGTGCCAGCAGTTTACGGGACAGCAGCACAGATACGCAGTATTTT.

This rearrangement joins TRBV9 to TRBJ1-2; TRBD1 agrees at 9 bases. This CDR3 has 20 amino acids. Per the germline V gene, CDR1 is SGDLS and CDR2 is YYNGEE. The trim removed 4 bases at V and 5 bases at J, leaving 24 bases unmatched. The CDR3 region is CASSSQRRKHGGTGTYGYTF. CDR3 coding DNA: TGTGCCAGCAGCTCCCAACGGCGGAAACACGGCGGGACAGGGACTTATGGCTACACCTTC. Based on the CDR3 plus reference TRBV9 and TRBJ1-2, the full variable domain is DSGVTQTPKHLITATGQRVTLRCSPRSGDLSVYWYQQSLDQGLQFLIQYYNGEERAKGNILERFSAQQFPDLHSELNLSSLELGDSALYFCASSSQRRKHGGTGTYGYTFGSGTRLTVV.

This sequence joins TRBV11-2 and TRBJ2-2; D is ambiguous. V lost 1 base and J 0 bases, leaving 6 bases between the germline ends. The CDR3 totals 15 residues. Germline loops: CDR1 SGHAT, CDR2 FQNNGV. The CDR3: CASSLVYTNTGELFF. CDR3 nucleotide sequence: TGTGCCAGCAGCTTAGTCTATACGAACACCGGGGAGCTGTTTTTT.

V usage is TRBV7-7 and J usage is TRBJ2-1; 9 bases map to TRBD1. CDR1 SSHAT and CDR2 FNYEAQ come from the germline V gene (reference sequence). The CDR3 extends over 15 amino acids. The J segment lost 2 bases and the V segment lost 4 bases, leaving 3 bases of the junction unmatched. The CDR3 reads CASSSGQGPYNEQFF. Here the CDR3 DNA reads TGTGCCAGCAGCTCGGGACAGGGACCCTACAATGAGCAGTTCTTC.

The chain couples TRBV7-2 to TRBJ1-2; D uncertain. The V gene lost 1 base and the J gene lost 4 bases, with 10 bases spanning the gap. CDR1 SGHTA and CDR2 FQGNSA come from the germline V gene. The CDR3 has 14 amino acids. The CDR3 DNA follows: TGTGCCAGCAGCTTAGTTTGGGCACCCTATGGCTACACCTTC. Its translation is CASSLVWAPYGYTF. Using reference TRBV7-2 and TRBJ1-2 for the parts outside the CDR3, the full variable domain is GAGVSQSPSNKVTEKGKDVELRCDPISGHTALYWYRQSLGQGLEFLIYFQGNSAPDKSGLPSDRFSAERTGGSVSTLTIQRTQQEDSAVYLCASSLVWAPYGYTFGSGTRLTVV.

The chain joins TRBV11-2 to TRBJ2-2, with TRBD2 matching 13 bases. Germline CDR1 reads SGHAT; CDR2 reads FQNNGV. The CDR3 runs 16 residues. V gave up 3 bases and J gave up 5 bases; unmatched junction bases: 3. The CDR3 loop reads CASSFGLAGDTGELFF. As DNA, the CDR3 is TGTGCCAGCAGCTTCGGACTAGCGGGGGATACCGGGGAGCTGTTTTTT.

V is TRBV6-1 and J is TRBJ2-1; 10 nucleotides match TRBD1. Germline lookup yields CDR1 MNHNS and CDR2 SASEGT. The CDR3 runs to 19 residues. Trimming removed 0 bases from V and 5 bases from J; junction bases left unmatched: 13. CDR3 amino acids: CASSEALPAGTGAHNEQFF. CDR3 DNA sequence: TGTGCCAGCAGTGAAGCGCTTCCAGCAGGGACAGGGGCTCACAATGAGCAGTTCTTC.

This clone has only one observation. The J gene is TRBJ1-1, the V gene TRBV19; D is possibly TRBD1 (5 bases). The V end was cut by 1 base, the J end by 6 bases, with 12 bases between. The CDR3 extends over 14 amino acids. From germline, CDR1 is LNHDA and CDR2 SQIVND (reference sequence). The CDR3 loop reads CASSIGGSPAEAFF. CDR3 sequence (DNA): TGTGCCAGTAGTATAGGGGGCAGCCCTGCTGAAGCTTTCTTT.

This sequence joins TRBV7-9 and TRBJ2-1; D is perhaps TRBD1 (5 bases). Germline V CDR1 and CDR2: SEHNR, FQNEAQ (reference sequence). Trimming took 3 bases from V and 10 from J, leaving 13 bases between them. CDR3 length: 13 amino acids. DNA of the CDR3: TGTGCCAGCAGCTTCCAACCAGGGATCGAGCAGTTCTTC. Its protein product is CASSFQPGIEQFF.

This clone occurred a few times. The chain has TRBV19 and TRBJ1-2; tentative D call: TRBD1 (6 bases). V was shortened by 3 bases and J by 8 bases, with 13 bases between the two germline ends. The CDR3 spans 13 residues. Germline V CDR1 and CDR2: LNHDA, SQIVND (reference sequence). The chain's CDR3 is CASSITQGSGYTF. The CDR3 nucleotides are TGTGCCAGTAGTATTACACAGGGATCCGGCTACACCTTC.

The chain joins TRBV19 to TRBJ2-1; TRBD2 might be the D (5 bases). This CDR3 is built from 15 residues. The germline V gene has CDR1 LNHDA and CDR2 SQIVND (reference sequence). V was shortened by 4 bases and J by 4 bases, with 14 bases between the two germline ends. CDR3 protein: CASSNRGLYYNEQFF. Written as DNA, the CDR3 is TGTGCCAGTAGTAACCGGGGTTTGTATTACAATGAGCAGTTCTTC.

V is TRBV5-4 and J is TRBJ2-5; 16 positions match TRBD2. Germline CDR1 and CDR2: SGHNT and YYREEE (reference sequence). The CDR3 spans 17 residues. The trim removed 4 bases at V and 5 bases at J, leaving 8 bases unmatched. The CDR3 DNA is TGTGCCAGCAGCCCCGGGACTAGCGGGGGGGCACGGGAGACCCAGTACTTC. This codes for CASSPGTSGGARETQYF.

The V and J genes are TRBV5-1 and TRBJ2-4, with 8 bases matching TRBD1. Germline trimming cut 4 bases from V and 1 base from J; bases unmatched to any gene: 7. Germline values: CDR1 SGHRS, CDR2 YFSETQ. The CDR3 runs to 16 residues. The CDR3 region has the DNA TGCGCCAGCAGCCCGACAGGGGTTCGGGCCAAAAACATTCAGTACTTC. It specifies CASSPTGVRAKNIQYF.

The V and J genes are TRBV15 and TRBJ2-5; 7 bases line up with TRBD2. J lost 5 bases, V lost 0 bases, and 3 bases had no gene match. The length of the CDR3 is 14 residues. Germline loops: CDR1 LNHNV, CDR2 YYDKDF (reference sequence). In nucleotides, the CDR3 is TGTGCCACCAGCAGAGAGGGGGGGGTCGAGACCCAGTACTTC. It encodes CATSREGGVETQYF.

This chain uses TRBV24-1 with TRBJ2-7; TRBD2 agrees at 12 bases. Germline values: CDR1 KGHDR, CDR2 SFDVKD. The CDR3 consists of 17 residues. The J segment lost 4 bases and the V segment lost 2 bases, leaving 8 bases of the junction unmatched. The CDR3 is CATSDSSPLAGGYEQYF. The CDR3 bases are TGTGCCACCAGTGATTCGTCCCCCCTAGCGGGGGGGTACGAGCAGTACTTC.

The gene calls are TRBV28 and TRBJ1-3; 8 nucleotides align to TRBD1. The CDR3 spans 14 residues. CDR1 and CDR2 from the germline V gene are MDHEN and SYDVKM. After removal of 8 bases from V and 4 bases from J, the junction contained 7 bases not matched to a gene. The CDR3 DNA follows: TGTGCCAGCGAGGACAGGGCAGGAGGAAACACCATATATTTT. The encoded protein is CASEDRAGGNTIYF.

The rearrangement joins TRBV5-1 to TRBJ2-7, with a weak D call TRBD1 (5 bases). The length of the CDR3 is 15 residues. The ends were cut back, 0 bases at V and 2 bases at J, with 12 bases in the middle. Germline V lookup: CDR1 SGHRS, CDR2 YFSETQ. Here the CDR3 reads CASSLGQVGPYEQYF. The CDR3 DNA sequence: TGCGCCAGCAGCTTGGGGCAGGTGGGGCCCTACGAGCAGTACTTC.

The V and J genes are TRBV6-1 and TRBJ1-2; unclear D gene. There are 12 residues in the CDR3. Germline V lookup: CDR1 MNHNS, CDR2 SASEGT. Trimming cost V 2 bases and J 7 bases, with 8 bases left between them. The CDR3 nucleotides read TGTGCCAGCAGTGAATGGGCTGGTGGCTACACCTTC. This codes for CASSEWAGGYTF.

CDR3 sequence: CASTKGQGSEEQYF. The CDR3 coding sequence is TGCGCCAGCACTAAGGGGCAGGGGAGTGAAGAGCAGTACTTC. The V and J genes are TRBV5-1 and TRBJ2-7; perhaps TRBD1 as D (6 bases). The CDR3 totals 14 residues. Germline CDR1 reads SGHRS; CDR2 reads YFSETQ. V lost 6 bases and J lost 7, with 20 bases in between.

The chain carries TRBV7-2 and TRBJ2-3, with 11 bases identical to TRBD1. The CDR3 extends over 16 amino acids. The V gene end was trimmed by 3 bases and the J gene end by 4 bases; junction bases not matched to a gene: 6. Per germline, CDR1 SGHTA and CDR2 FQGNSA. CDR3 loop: CASSFPGQGVSDTQYF. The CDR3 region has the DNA TGTGCCAGCAGCTTCCCGGGACAGGGGGTGTCAGATACGCAGTATTTT.

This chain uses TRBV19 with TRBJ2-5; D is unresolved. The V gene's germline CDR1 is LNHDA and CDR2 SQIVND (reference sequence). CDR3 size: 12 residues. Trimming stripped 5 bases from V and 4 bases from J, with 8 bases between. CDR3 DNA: TGTGCCAGTAGTTCAGGTGGAGAGACCCAGTACTTC. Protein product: CASSSGGETQYF.

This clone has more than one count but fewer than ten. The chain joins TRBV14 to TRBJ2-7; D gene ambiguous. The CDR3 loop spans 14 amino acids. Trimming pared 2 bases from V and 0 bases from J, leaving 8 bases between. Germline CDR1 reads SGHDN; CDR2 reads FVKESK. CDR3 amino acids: CASSQRKSSYEQYF. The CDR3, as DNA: TGTGCCAGCAGCCAACGCAAGAGCTCCTACGAGCAGTACTTC.

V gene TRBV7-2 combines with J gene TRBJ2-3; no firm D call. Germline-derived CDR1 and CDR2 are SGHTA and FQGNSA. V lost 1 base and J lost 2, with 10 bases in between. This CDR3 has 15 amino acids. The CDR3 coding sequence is TGTGCCAGCAGCTTAGGGCGGATTTCCACAGATACGCAGTATTTT. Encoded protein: CASSLGRISTDTQYF.

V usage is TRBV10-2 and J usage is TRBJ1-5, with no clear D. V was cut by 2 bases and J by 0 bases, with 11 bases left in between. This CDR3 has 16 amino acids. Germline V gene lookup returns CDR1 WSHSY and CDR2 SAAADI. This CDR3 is CASSEGEYYSNQPQHF. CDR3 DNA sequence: TGCGCCAGCAGTGAGGGGGAGTACTATAGCAATCAGCCCCAGCATTTT.

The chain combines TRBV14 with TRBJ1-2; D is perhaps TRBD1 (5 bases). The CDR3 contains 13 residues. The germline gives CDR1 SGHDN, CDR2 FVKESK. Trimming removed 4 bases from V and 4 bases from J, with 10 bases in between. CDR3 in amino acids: CASSLGGVYGYTF. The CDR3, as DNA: TGTGCCAGCAGCCTCGGGGGGGTCTATGGCTACACCTTC.

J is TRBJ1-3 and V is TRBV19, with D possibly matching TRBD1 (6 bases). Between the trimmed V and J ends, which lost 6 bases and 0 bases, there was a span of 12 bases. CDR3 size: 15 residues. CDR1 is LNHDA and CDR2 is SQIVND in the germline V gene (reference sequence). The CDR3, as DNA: TGTGCCAGTAGCGTTCTGGACAGCTCTGGAAACACCATATATTTT. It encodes CASSVLDSSGNTIYF.

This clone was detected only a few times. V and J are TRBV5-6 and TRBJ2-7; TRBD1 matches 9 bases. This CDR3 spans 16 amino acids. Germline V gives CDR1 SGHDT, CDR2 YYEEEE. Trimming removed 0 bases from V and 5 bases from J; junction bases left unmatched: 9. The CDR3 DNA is TGTGCCAGCAGCTTGGTATATACAGGGGGCGCGGACGAGCAGTACTTC. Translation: CASSLVYTGGADEQYF.

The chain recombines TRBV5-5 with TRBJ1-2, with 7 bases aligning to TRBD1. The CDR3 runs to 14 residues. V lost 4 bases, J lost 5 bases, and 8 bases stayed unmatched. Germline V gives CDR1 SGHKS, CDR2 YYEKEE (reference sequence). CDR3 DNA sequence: TGTGCCAGCAGCCCGCTTACAGGGGTGTATGGCTACACCTTC. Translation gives CASSPLTGVYGYTF.

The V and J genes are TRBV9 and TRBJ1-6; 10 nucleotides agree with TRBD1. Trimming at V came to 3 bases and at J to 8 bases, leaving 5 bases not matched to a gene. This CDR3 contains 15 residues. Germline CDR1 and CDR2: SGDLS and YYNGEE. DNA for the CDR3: TGTGCCAGCAGCGCTACCGGGACAGGGGATTCACCCCTCCACTTT. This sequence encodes CASSATGTGDSPLHF.

Written as DNA, the CDR3 is TGTGCCAGCAGCCACCGGGGCTCTGGAAACACCATATATTTT. This translates into CASSHRGSGNTIYF. The J gene is TRBJ1-3, the V gene TRBV7-8, with D uncertain. This CDR3 spans 14 amino acids. Between the trimmed V and J ends, which lost 5 bases and 0 bases, there was a span of 8 bases. Germline V lookup: CDR1 SGHVS, CDR2 FQNEAQ.